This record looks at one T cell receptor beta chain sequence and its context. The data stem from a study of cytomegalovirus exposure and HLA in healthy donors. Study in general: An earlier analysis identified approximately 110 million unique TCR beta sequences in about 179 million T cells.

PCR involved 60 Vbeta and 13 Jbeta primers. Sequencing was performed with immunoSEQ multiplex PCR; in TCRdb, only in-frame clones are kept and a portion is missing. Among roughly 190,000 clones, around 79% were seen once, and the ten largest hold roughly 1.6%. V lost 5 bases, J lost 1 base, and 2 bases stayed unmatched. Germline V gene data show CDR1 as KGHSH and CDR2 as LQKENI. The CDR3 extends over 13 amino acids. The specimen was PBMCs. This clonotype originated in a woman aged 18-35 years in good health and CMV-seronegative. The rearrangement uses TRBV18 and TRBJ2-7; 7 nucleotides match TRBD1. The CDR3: CASSTGDSYEQYF. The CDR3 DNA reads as TGTGCCAGCTCAACAGGGGATTCCTACGAGCAGTACTTC.